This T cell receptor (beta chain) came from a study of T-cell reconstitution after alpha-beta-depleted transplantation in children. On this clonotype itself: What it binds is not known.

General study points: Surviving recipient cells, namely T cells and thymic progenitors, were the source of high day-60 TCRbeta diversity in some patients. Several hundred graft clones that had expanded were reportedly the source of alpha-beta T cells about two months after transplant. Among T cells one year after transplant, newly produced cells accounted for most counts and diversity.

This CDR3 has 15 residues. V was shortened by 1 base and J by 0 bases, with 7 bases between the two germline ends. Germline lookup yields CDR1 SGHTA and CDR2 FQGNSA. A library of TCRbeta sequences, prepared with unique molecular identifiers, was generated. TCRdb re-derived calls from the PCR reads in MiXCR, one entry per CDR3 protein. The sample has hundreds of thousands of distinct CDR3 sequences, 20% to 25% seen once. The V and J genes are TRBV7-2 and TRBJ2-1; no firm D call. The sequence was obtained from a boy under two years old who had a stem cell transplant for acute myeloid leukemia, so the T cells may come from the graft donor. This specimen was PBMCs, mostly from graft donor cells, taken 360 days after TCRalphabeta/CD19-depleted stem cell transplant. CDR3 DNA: TGTGCCAGCAGCTTAGTTGCTAGCTCCTACAATGAGCAGTTCTTC. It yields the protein CASSLVASSYNEQFF.